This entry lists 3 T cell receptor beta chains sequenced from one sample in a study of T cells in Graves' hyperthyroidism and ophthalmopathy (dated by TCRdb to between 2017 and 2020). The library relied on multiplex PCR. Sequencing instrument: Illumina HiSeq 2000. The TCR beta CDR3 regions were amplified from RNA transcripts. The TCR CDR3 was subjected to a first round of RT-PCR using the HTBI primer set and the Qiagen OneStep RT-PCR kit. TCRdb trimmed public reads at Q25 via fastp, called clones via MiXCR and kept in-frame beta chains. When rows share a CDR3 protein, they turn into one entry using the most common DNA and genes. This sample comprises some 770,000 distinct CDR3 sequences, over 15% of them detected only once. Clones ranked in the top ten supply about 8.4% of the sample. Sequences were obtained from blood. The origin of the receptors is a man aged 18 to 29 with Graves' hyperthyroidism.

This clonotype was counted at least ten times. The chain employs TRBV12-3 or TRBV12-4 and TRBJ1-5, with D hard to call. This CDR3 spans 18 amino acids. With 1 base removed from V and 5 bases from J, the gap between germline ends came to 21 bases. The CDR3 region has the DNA TGTGCCAGCAGTTTAGTTTACAATGGCGGATCGTACGATCAGCCCCAGCATTTT. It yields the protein CASSLVYNGGSYDQPQHF.

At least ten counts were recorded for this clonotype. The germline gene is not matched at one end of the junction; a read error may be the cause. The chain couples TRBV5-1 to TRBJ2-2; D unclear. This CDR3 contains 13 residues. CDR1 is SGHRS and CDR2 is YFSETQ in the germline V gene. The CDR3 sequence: CASSLDNTGELFF. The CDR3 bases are TGTGCCAGCAGCTTGGATAACACCGGGGAGCTGTTTTTT.

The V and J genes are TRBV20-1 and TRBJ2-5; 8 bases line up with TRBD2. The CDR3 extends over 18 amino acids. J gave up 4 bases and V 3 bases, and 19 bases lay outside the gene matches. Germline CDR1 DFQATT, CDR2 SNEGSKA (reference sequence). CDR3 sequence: CSASPGSGAGGPPETQYF. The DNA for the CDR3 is TGCAGTGCTAGCCCGGGCTCGGGGGCGGGAGGACCGCCAGAGACCCAGTACTTC.